A selection of T cell receptor beta chains follows, all from one sample in a study of regulatory T cells in long-lasting Graves disease. TCRdb redid the calling of the multiplex PCR reads with MiXCR, one entry per CDR3 protein. This sample has around 510,000 distinct CDR3 sequences; less than 25% occur once, and the top ten carry approximately 7.8%. Sequencing used peripheral blood mononuclear cells (PBMCs), obtained when the disease was refractory, from a patient treated with antithyroid drugs. The receptors were sampled from a female donor with Graves disease. CDR3s include the opening cysteine and the closing phenylalanine or tryptophan. D genes are given only for firm matches. Not every row has a clone size; where given, it reads once, few, many or a size class.

clone_size	j_call	d_call	v_call	cdr3_nt	cdr3_aa
many	TRBJ1-5	TRBD1	TRBV28	TGTGCCAGCAACGAACAGGGGGGAAGCAATCAGCCCCAGCATTTT	CASNEQGGSNQPQHF
many	TRBJ1-6	-	TRBV12-3/TRBV12-4	TGTGCCAGCAGGCCCGACAGTAATTCACCCCTCCACTTT	CASRPDSNSPLHF
-	TRBJ1-2	-	TRBV30	TGTGCCTGGAGTGTCCGTGGCTATGGCTACACCTTC	CAWSVRGYGYTF
few	TRBJ1-1	-	TRBV5-1	TGCGCCAGCAGCTTGGGGTACAGGCACACTGAAGCTTTCTTT	CASSLGYRHTEAFF
-	TRBJ1-5	-	TRBV6-2/TRBV6-3	TGTGCCAGCAGTTACTTGTCCGCTAGCAATCAGCCCCAGCATTTT	CASSYLSASNQPQHF
many	TRBJ1-5	TRBD1	TRBV5-1	TGCGCCAGCAGCGAAAGGACAGGCCCTAGCAATCAGCCCCAGCATTTT	CASSERTGPSNQPQHF
many	TRBJ1-2	TRBD1	TRBV2	TGTGCCAGCACCGACACAGGGGCAGCTAACTATGGCTACACCTTC	CASTDTGAANYGYTF
many	TRBJ2-7	-	TRBV6-1	TGTGCCAGCAGCTACATAGCGGCCCGCTCCTACGAGCAGTACTTC	CASSYIAARSYEQYF
once	TRBJ2-6	TRBD2	TRBV30	TGTGCCTGGGAAGGCTCTAGCGGGAGGCCCTCTGGGGCCAACGTCCTGACTTTC	CAWEGSSGRPSGANVLTF
few	TRBJ1-5	TRBD1	TRBV7-2	TGTGCCAGCAGCTTGGGGACAGGGGGCATGCAGCCCCAGCATTTT	CASSLGTGGMQPQHF
many	TRBJ2-5	TRBD1	TRBV12-3/TRBV12-4	TGTGCCAGCAGTGAGGACAGGAGGGAGACCCAGTACTTC	CASSEDRRETQYF
-	TRBJ2-7	TRBD2	TRBV12-3/TRBV12-4	TGTGCCAGCAGCACTCTAGGGGGCAGAGAGACTAGCGGGCTACCCTACGAGCAGTACTTC	CASSTLGGRETSGLPYEQYF
few	TRBJ1-1	TRBD1	TRBV7-9	TGTGCCAGCAGCTCGGCCCAGGGGGTCAACACTGAAGCTTTCTTT	CASSSAQGVNTEAFF
-	TRBJ1-2	-	TRBV20-1	TGCAGTGCTAGAGCGAGGAGGGGCTTAGGTTATGGCTACACCTTC	CSARARRGLGYGYTF
many	TRBJ2-7	-	TRBV27	TGTGCCAGCAGTCCTCGCGACACAAAGTCCTACGAGCAGTACTTC	CASSPRDTKSYEQYF
few	TRBJ2-7	TRBD1	TRBV7-6	TGTGCCAGCAGCGGAGGACAGGACAGCTCCTACGAGCAGTACTTC	CASSGGQDSSYEQYF
many	TRBJ1-2	-	TRBV29-1	TGCAGCGTTGCCCCTTCTGACGTCCCATATGGCTACACCTTC	CSVAPSDVPYGYTF
few	TRBJ2-6	TRBD1	TRBV7-8	TGTGCCAGCAGCGGCGACGACAGGGAATCCTCTGGGGCCAACGTCCTGACTTTC	CASSGDDRESSGANVLTF
few	TRBJ2-7	TRBD2	TRBV29-1	TGCAGCGTAGTGGAGGCGGGAGAAGAGCAGTACTTC	CSVVEAGEEQYF
many	TRBJ2-7	-	TRBV28	TGTGCCAGCAGCTTAGGGAGGGGGCGCACCCACGAGCAGTACTTC	CASSLGRGRTHEQYF
many	TRBJ2-7	-	TRBV7-9	TGTGCCAGCAGCTCCTGGACGGATTCCTACGAGCAGTACTTC	CASSSWTDSYEQYF
many	TRBJ1-1	-	TRBV6-1	TGTGCCAGCAGTGAATCTAAGTACAGAAACACTGAAGCTTTCTTT	CASSESKYRNTEAFF
many	TRBJ2-7	TRBD1	TRBV11-2	TGTGCCAGCAGCTTAGGGACAGGGGCGGGCTACGAGCAGTACTTC	CASSLGTGAGYEQYF
many	TRBJ1-1	-	TRBV2	TGTGCCAGCAGACCCCTTGGGGGTGCTGAAGCTTTCTTT	CASRPLGGAEAFF
few	TRBJ1-4	TRBD1	TRBV6-2/TRBV6-3	TGTGCCAGCAGTTACCGGACAGGGCGGACTAATGAAAAACTGTTTTTT	CASSYRTGRTNEKLFF
many	TRBJ1-2	-	TRBV6-1	TGTGCCAGCAGTGAGAGGACAATAGTTTATGGCTACACCTTC	CASSERTIVYGYTF
few	TRBJ1-2	-	TRBV20-1	TGCAGTTCTTACAGTTCTGGCTACACCTTC	CSSYSSGYTF
many	TRBJ1-5	TRBD1	TRBV7-2	TGTGCCAGCAGCTTAGACAGGGGCGACAATCAGCCCCAGCATTTT	CASSLDRGDNQPQHF
many	TRBJ1-6	-	TRBV25-1	TGTGCCAGCAGTGGGGGACAAGATAATTCACCCCTCCACTTT	CASSGGQDNSPLHF
few	TRBJ2-7	-	TRBV29-1	TGCAGCGTTGAAGATCGTTCAGGGGACGAGCAGTACTTC	CSVEDRSGDEQYF
-	TRBJ2-7	-	TRBV15	TGTGCCACCAGCCCTCAAGCCCTGCGGATTTCCTACGAGCAGTACTTC	CATSPQALRISYEQYF
many	TRBJ2-7	-	TRBV3-1	TGTGCCAGCAGCCAAGTTACAAGGGGGGAAGAGCAGTACTTC	CASSQVTRGEEQYF